This T cell receptor beta chain was profiled in a study of blood T cell repertoires in COVID-19. Participants came from about 24 US areas, aged roughly 18 to 100 years. Original analysis: The assay estimated nucleated cells by amplifying reference gene primers. Only in-frame clones appear in the TCRdb table, and some are missing; sequencing was by immunoSEQ multiplex PCR. V and J calls and clone size come straight from that table; D and trimming were deduced from the DNA. This table holds 190,000 or so clones, about 91% found once. The CDR3 runs 12 residues. V was clipped by 6 bases and J by 4 bases, with 10 bases between them. Germline CDR1 reads GTSNPN; CDR2 reads SVGIG (reference sequence).

The clonotype comes from a man aged 18 to 35 with acute COVID-19. The chain has TRBV30 and TRBJ1-5; tentatively, D is TRBD1 (5 bases). Material: PBMCs or T cells enriched from blood (not recorded which). The CDR3 loop is CACGSGNQPQHF. In nucleotides, the CDR3 is TGTGCCTGCGGTTCAGGGAATCAGCCCCAGCATTTT.